This TCR beta chain was recovered during a study of blood T cell repertoires in COVID-19. Background on the study: The United States, Italy and Spain provided the acute and convalescent COVID-19 samples. T cells, B-cell-depleted T cells, or PBMCs supplied cDNA or gDNA.

Original handling: Amplification of reference gene primers was used by the study to estimate nucleated cell counts. Sequencing used immunoSEQ multiplex PCR; TCRdb keeps in-frame clones, though not all of them. For V, J and clone size, that table is used; D and trimming come from the DNA. The sample yields about 260,000 clones, about 80% seen once. The CDR3 runs to 14 residues. The germline gives CDR1 SNHLY, CDR2 FYNNEI. The V and J ends lost 6 bases and 3 bases, in that order; junction bases with no gene match: 7. Residents of 20 to 25 US areas, aged about 18 to 95 years, made up the participants. The clonotype was recovered from a man aged 30 to 39 with acute COVID-19. Sequencing was performed on PBMCs or T cells enriched from blood (not recorded which). The rearrangement joins TRBV2 to TRBJ1-1; the match to TRBD1 covers 7 bases. This CDR3 reads CASRPDRLDTEAFF. The CDR3 DNA is TGTGCCAGCAGGCCGGACAGGTTGGACACTGAAGCTTTCTTT.